Presented here are 30 T cell receptor beta chains from one specimen sequenced in a study of T cell responses to AZD1222 COVID-19 vaccine (TCRdb year 2021). The time point label, as the study defines it: baseline before first vaccination. The library was built by means of the immunoSEQ multiplex PCR assay. Here the immuneACCESS table is served through TCRdb, limited to in-frame sequences with V and J called. Missing clones are a known gap in these copies; in checked studies unresolved V genes cover under half, and the rest lacks a known reason. The sample contains 60,000 to 80,000 clones, 85% to 90% of them found a single time. The ten biggest clones cover roughly 19% of the sample. This material consisted of peripheral blood, taken on day 0 of AZD1222 vaccination. These receptors came from an adult in good health.

The chain uses TRBV3-1 (or the pseudogene TRBV3-2) and TRBJ2-3; 14 bases are a match to TRBD2. Trimming at V came to 2 bases and at J to 1 base, leaving 14 bases not matched to a gene. Germline V gene sequence: CDR1 LGHDT, CDR2 YNNKEL (reference sequence). The CDR3 is made up of 21 amino acids. CDR3 DNA sequence: TGTGCCAGCAGCCAACGCCCTCCTAGACTAGCGGGGGGGTGGGGCACAGATACGCAGTATTTT. Protein: CASSQRPPRLAGGWGTDTQYF.

This chain joins TRBV2 and TRBJ1-5, with D perhaps TRBD1 (5 bases). Germline values: CDR1 SNHLY, CDR2 FYNNEI. Trimming left V 6 bases short and J 6 bases short, with 18 bases between. The CDR3 spans 15 residues. The DNA for the CDR3 is TGTGCCAGCAGGGAAAAACAGGCGGCGGGTCAGCCCCAGCATTTT. It specifies CASREKQAAGQPQHF.

V gene TRBV20-1 combines with J gene TRBJ2-1; maybe TRBD2 (6 bases). The germline gives CDR1 DFQATT, CDR2 SNEGSKA (reference sequence). The V end lost 3 bases, the J end lost 9 bases, and 24 bases lay between the germline ends. This CDR3 is built from 16 residues. This CDR3 is CSASPLAGTYGSEQFF. CDR3 DNA: TGCAGTGCTAGTCCTTTGGCGGGGACGTACGGCAGTGAGCAGTTCTTC.

This clone showed up just a few times. The gene calls are TRBV27 and TRBJ1-2, with 7 positions matching TRBD1. This CDR3 region has 14 residues. The germline V gene encodes CDR1 MNHEY and CDR2 SMNVEV (reference sequence). J lost 7 bases, V lost 3 bases, and 8 bases had no gene match. CDR3: CASSFQTGRSGYTF. The CDR3 DNA follows: TGTGCCAGCAGTTTTCAGACAGGGAGGTCTGGCTACACCTTC.

V and J are TRBV9 and TRBJ2-7, with TRBD2 matching over 9 bases. The CDR3 length is 14 residues. CDR1 SGDLS and CDR2 YYNGEE come from the germline V gene. V gave up 4 bases and J gave up 3 bases; unmatched junction bases: 5. CDR3 protein: CASSLAGTGYEQYF. The CDR3 DNA follows: TGTGCCAGCAGCCTAGCGGGAACCGGCTACGAGCAGTACTTC. The full variable domain, with the rest looked up from reference TRBV9 and TRBJ2-7, is DSGVTQTPKHLITATGQRVTLRCSPRSGDLSVYWYQQSLDQGLQFLIQYYNGEERAKGNILERFSAQQFPDLHSELNLSSLELGDSALYFCASSLAGTGYEQYFGPGTRLTVT.

V gene TRBV2 combines with J gene TRBJ1-1, with D possibly being TRBD1 (5 bases). The CDR3 is 14 amino acids. Germline CDR1 and CDR2: SNHLY and FYNNEI. V gave up 3 bases and J gave up 8 bases, with 16 bases separating them. This CDR3 is CASSETGAPIEAFF. CDR3 coding DNA: TGTGCCAGCAGTGAGACCGGGGCACCTATAGAAGCTTTCTTT.

V is TRBV5-6 and J is TRBJ1-2; tentatively, D is TRBD1 (5 bases). The V end was cut by 0 bases, the J end by 3 bases, with 9 bases between. The CDR3 is made up of 14 amino acids. Germline V lookup: CDR1 SGHDT, CDR2 YYEEEE. CDR3 amino acids: CASSLGREDYGYTF. CDR3 DNA sequence: TGTGCCAGCAGCTTGGGCAGGGAAGACTATGGCTACACCTTC.

The table lists this clone with a few counts. The V call is TRBV11-2, the J call TRBJ2-1, with 10 bases identical to TRBD2. The CDR3 loop spans 18 amino acids. J lost 0 bases, V lost 2 bases, and 7 bases had no gene match. CDR1 is SGHAT, CDR2 FQNNGV, per germline. The CDR3 sequence is CASSLRLPSGGSYNEQFF. The CDR3 coding sequence is TGTGCCAGCAGCTTACGCCTCCCTAGCGGGGGCTCCTACAATGAGCAGTTCTTC.

The rearrangement uses TRBV5-4 and TRBJ2-3; D uncertain. The germline V gene has CDR1 SGHNT and CDR2 YYREEE (reference sequence). The CDR3 extends over 13 amino acids. V was cut by 0 bases and J by 6 bases, with 8 bases left in between. The CDR3 bases are TGTGCCAGCAGCTTGGAACAGTTCGATACGCAGTATTTT. This gives the protein CASSLEQFDTQYF.

This chain links TRBV28 with TRBJ2-3; 7 nucleotides line up with TRBD1. The CDR3 length is 15 residues. CDR1 and CDR2 (germline): MDHEN, SYDVKM. After removal of 6 bases from V and 2 bases from J, the junction contained 8 bases not matched to a gene. Written as DNA, the CDR3 is TGTGCCAGCAGCGAACAGGGGAAATACACAGATACGCAGTATTTT. Translated: CASSEQGKYTDTQYF.

This chain links TRBV15 with TRBJ2-7; TRBD1 aligns across 9 bases. The trim removed 1 base at V and 3 bases at J, leaving 4 bases unmatched. CDR1 and CDR2 (germline): LNHNV, YYDKDF (reference sequence). The CDR3 has 15 amino acids. This CDR3 reads CATSRVGQGIYEQYF. The CDR3 nucleotides are TGTGCCACCAGCAGAGTGGGACAGGGAATCTACGAGCAGTACTTC.

V is TRBV6-5 and J is TRBJ1-5; 9 bases match TRBD1. The J segment lost 7 bases and the V segment lost 9 bases, leaving 10 bases of the junction unmatched. Per germline, CDR1 MNHEY and CDR2 SVGAGI. CDR3 length: 14 residues. The CDR3 reads CASSRTGEGQPQHF. The CDR3 region has the DNA TGTGCCAGTTCAAGGACAGGGGAAGGCCAGCCCCAGCATTTT.

V is TRBV6-6 and J is TRBJ1-2; D may be TRBD1 (6 bases). CDR3 length equals 16 residues. V was shortened by 7 bases and J by 4 bases, with 22 bases between the two germline ends. Germline V gene sequence: CDR1 MNHNY, CDR2 SVGAGI (reference sequence). This chain's CDR3 is CASTTPGTSDAYGYTF. Written as DNA, the CDR3 is TGTGCCAGCACCACGCCGGGGACATCCGACGCCTATGGCTACACCTTC.

This chain uses TRBV6-4 with TRBJ1-1, with 7 bases identical to TRBD1. Germline V gene lookup returns CDR1 MRHNA and CDR2 SNTAGT. After removal of 2 bases from V and 1 base from J, the junction contained 7 bases not matched to a gene. This CDR3 has 16 residues. The CDR3 coding sequence is TGTGCCAGCAGTGACCCGCCAGGGACAGCGAACACTGAAGCTTTCTTT. Translated: CASSDPPGTANTEAFF.

This clone has just a few counts. The chain couples TRBV9 to TRBJ1-1; D gene uncertain. Per the germline V gene, CDR1 is SGDLS and CDR2 is YYNGEE. This CDR3 region has 14 residues. V lost 0 bases to trimming and J lost 3 bases, with 9 bases between them. CDR3 DNA: TGTGCCAGCAGCGTAGATTCCGGGGACACTGAAGCTTTCTTT. This gives the protein CASSVDSGDTEAFF.

The genes are TRBV4-1 and TRBJ1-6, with D hard to call. Germline V lookup: CDR1 MGHRA, CDR2 YSYEKL. CDR3 size: 16 residues. The V end lost 4 bases, the J end lost 7 bases, and 17 bases lay between the germline ends. Written as DNA, the CDR3 is TGCGCCAGCAGCCCCCCCTACCAAGTCGAAAATTCACCCCTCCACTTT. This gives the protein CASSPPYQVENSPLHF.

The CDR3, as DNA: TGTGCCGGAAGAGGACTTTCGAATGAAAAACTGTTTTTT. It codes for CAGRGLSNEKLFF. V usage is TRBV9 and J usage is TRBJ1-4; D unclear. Germline lookup yields CDR1 SGDLS and CDR2 YYNGEE. The CDR3 extends over 13 amino acids. Trimming left V 10 bases short and J 5 bases short, with 15 bases between.

CDR3 nucleotide sequence: TGCGCCAGCAGCAAGGGGACAGGGGGTATTCAGCCCCAGCATTTT. This sequence encodes CASSKGTGGIQPQHF. The rearrangement uses TRBV5-1 and TRBJ1-5, with 11 bases that match TRBD1. The germline V gene encodes CDR1 SGHRS and CDR2 YFSETQ. This CDR3 has 15 residues. Unmatched junction bases numbered 6, after V lost 4 bases and J lost 6 bases.

The J gene is TRBJ1-6, the V gene TRBV27, with a weak D call TRBD1 (6 bases). The V and J ends lost 1 base and 1 base respectively, with 14 bases between them. CDR1 is MNHEY, CDR2 SMNVEV, per germline (reference sequence). The CDR3 sequence is 18 residues long. CDR3 nucleotide sequence: TGTGCCAGCAGTTTATTTTCTTTCAGGGGTTCCTATAATTCACCCCTCCACTTT. It encodes CASSLFSFRGSYNSPLHF.

A few counts support this clone. The chain employs TRBV9 and TRBJ1-6; 7 bases align to TRBD1. This CDR3 comprises 17 residues. The trim removed 4 bases at V and 7 bases at J, leaving 14 bases unmatched. The germline V gene has CDR1 SGDLS and CDR2 YYNGEE. The CDR3 spells CASSSPRGGTANSPLHF. The CDR3 DNA reads as TGTGCCAGCAGCTCCCCACGTGGCGGGACAGCGAATTCACCCCTCCACTTT. The entire variable domain, with the rest obtained from reference TRBV9 and TRBJ1-6, is as follows: DSGVTQTPKHLITATGQRVTLRCSPRSGDLSVYWYQQSLDQGLQFLIQYYNGEERAKGNILERFSAQQFPDLHSELNLSSLELGDSALYFCASSSPRGGTANSPLHFGNGTRLTVT.

CDR3 nucleotides: TGTGCCAGCTCACCACGGCAGGGTTGGTACAATGAGCAGTTCTTC. This codes for CASSPRQGWYNEQFF. The rearrangement links TRBV18 to TRBJ2-1; maybe TRBD1 (5 bases). V shed 1 base and J shed 4 bases, with 11 bases lying between them. This CDR3 spans 15 amino acids. Germline assignment: CDR1 KGHSH and CDR2 LQKENI.

The chain recombines TRBV5-1 with TRBJ2-7; 10 bases fit TRBD1. Germline lookup yields CDR1 SGHRS and CDR2 YFSETQ. V lost 3 bases and J lost 0; bases outside the gene matches: 6. There are 16 residues in the CDR3. CDR3 sequence: CASSSTGGMSSYEQYF. CDR3 DNA: TGCGCCAGCAGCTCGACAGGGGGCATGAGCTCCTACGAGCAGTACTTC.

The chain couples TRBV14 to TRBJ1-2; 8 nucleotides agree with TRBD1. The CDR3 loop spans 15 amino acids. From germline, CDR1 is SGHDN and CDR2 FVKESK. After removal of 2 bases from V and 0 bases from J, the junction contained 2 bases not matched to a gene. In DNA, the CDR3 is TGTGCCAGCAGCCAAACCAGGGGGCCTAACTATGGCTACACCTTC. It codes for CASSQTRGPNYGYTF. The whole variable domain, remainder taken from reference TRBV14 and TRBJ1-2, is EAGVTQFPSHSVIEKGQTVTLRCDPISGHDNLYWYRRVMGKEIKFLLHFVKESKQDESGMPNNRFLAERTGGTYSTLKVQPAELEDSGVYFCASSQTRGPNYGYTFGSGTRLTVV.

This chain links TRBV6-5 with TRBJ1-3; D unclear. This CDR3 contains 12 residues. Trimming shortened V by 8 bases and J by 0 bases, and 5 bases separated the two germline ends. CDR1 is MNHEY, CDR2 SVGAGI, per germline. CDR3 in amino acids: CASGVSGNTIYF. The CDR3 DNA is TGTGCCAGCGGCGTCTCTGGAAACACCATATATTTT.

Regarding this clone: At one boundary the junction diverges from the germline segment, which might be a read error. This chain joins TRBV6-5 and TRBJ2-2; D uncertain. This CDR3 has 16 residues. CDR1 and CDR2 (germline): MNHEY, SVGAGI. CDR3 sequence (DNA): TGTGCCAGCACTTACCTAGGGCTCGGACACACCGGGGAGCTGTTTTTT. Translation: CASTYLGLGHTGELFF.

With respect to this clone: In the same sample, other DNA sequences code for this CDR3. J is TRBJ1-3 and V is TRBV30; TRBD1 might be the D (5 bases). V lost 2 bases and J 0 bases, leaving 11 bases between the germline ends. The germline gives CDR1 GTSNPN, CDR2 SVGIG (reference sequence). CDR3 length equals 15 residues. In DNA form, the CDR3 reads TGTGCCTGGAGTAGGGACTCAGGCTCTGGAAACACCATATATTTT. Its protein product is CAWSRDSGSGNTIYF.

This chain links TRBV13 with TRBJ1-5; TRBD1 aligns across 7 bases. Germline V CDR1 and CDR2: PRHDT, FYEKMQ (reference sequence). The CDR3 loop spans 18 amino acids. The J segment lost 0 bases and the V segment lost 5 bases, leaving 13 bases of the junction unmatched. The CDR3, as DNA: TGTGCCAGCAGCACCCTACAGGGGTTGCTGTGTAGCAATCAGCCCCAGCATTTT. Its translation is CASSTLQGLLCSNQPQHF.

The chain carries TRBV6-1 and TRBJ1-3, with 7 bases aligning to TRBD1. CDR3 size: 17 residues. From germline, CDR1 is MNHNS and CDR2 SASEGT. After removal of 2 bases from V and 4 bases from J, the junction contained 11 bases not matched to a gene. The CDR3 nucleotides read TGTGCCAGCAGTGAATTCCCCAAGACAGGGCTCGGAAACACCATATATTTT. This encodes CASSEFPKTGLGNTIYF.

This clone has only a few counts. V usage is TRBV6-5 and J usage is TRBJ1-2; D is undetermined. Germline lookup yields CDR1 MNHEY and CDR2 SVGAGI. Between the trimmed V and J ends, which lost 2 bases and 2 bases, there was a span of 6 bases. The length of the CDR3 is 13 residues. Written as DNA, the CDR3 is TGTGCCAGCAGTTACGGGGTGAACTATGGCTACACCTTC. This sequence encodes CASSYGVNYGYTF.

This sequence joins TRBV9 and TRBJ1-2, with D hard to call. Per the germline V gene, CDR1 is SGDLS and CDR2 is YYNGEE. CDR3 length: 14 amino acids. Trimming shortened V by 0 bases and J by 4 bases, and 10 bases separated the two germline ends. This chain's CDR3 is CASSVDSGGYGYTF. In DNA form, the CDR3 reads TGTGCCAGCAGCGTAGATTCTGGTGGCTATGGCTACACCTTC.